This entry describes one TCR beta chain. Authors' analysis steps: Amplification of reference gene primers provided the estimated nucleated cell counts. Sequencing was performed with immunoSEQ multiplex PCR; in TCRdb, only in-frame clones are kept and a portion is missing. That table gives V, J and clone size, and the DNA gave D and trimming. The table includes 25,000 to 30,000 clones, about 89% detected once. The ends were cut back, 1 base at V and 3 bases at J, with 13 bases in the middle. This CDR3 spans 15 amino acids. Germline V lookup: CDR1 SGDLS, CDR2 YYNGEE. The data stem from a study of blood T cell repertoires in COVID-19. About the research overall: Spain, Italy and the United States supplied samples that represented acute and convalescent COVID-19. Nucleic acid was either cDNA or gDNA, and it came from T cells, B-cell-depleted T cells, or PBMCs.

What was sequenced was peripheral blood. The gene calls are TRBV9 and TRBJ1-1; D might be TRBD1 (5 bases). This clonotype originated in a man aged 70-80 years with active COVID-19. CDR3 protein: CASSVFGSGDTEAFF. DNA for the CDR3: TGTGCCAGCAGCGTATTCGGGTCGGGGGACACTGAAGCTTTCTTT.